The 25 T cell receptor beta chains below were found in one sample sequenced in a study of T cells expressing NK-cell markers. For each CDR3 protein, TCRdb gives one entry from its re-call of the 5' RACE reads, without DNA. The sample table includes approximately 550,000 distinct CDR3 sequences. Sequenced: blood T cells: a sorted CD56 or NKG2C T cell subset, CD4+ or CD8+ T cells, or bulk PBMC T cells (not recorded which). The receptors were gathered from a man younger than 30 in good health.

The rearrangement joins TRBV4-2 to TRBJ2-1; TCRdb reports TRBD1, a call that lacks DNA to check it against. The CDR3 length is 14 residues. Germline CDR1 LGHNA, CDR2 YNFKEQ. This chain's CDR3 is CASSQAQGSNEQFF.

The chain joins TRBV6-1 to TRBJ2-2; the TCRdb call, TRBD1, lacks DNA for checking. CDR3 size: 15 residues. Germline V lookup: CDR1 MNHNS, CDR2 SASEGT. This CDR3 is CASSDWTGLTGELFF.

V usage is TRBV12-3 or TRBV12-4 and J usage is TRBJ2-5; TCRdb returns TRBD1, unconfirmable since there is no DNA. The CDR3 runs to 16 residues. CDR3 in amino acids: CASSSDREGDGETQYF.

The chain couples TRBV15 to TRBJ2-1; TCRdb's D call of TRBD1 is untestable without DNA. The CDR3 totals 17 residues. Germline values: CDR1 LNHNV, CDR2 YYDKDF (reference sequence). The CDR3 loop reads CATSRVTGVSYNNEQFF.

The chain combines TRBV13 with TRBJ2-3. The CDR3 contains 14 residues. Germline V gene data show CDR1 as PRHDT and CDR2 as FYEKMQ (reference sequence). The chain's CDR3 is CASSSLRYTDTQYF. Full variable domain (missing parts from reference TRBV13 and TRBJ2-3): AAGVIQSPRHLIKEKRETATLKCYPIPRHDTVYWYQQGPGQDPQFLISFYEKMQSDKGSIPDRFSAQQFSDYHSELNMSSLELGDSALYFCASSSLRYTDTQYFGPGTRLTVL.

CDR3: CASSFPPGGQQETQYF. The rearrangement joins TRBV6-5 to TRBJ2-5; the TCRdb call, TRBD2, lacks DNA for checking. From germline, CDR1 is MNHEY and CDR2 SVGAGI. This CDR3 is built from 16 residues.

V gene TRBV12-3 or TRBV12-4 combines with J gene TRBJ1-1. The CDR3 sequence is 14 residues long. Here the CDR3 reads CASSLFRLNTEAFF.

The chain is built from TRBV9 and TRBJ2-1; the D gene TCRdb calls, TRBD2, cannot be checked with no DNA. The CDR3 totals 16 residues. Germline-derived CDR1 and CDR2 are SGDLS and YYNGEE. The CDR3: CASSGPTTPPYNEQFF.

The chain uses TRBV12-3 or TRBV12-4 and TRBJ1-5; TCRdb outputs TRBD1, but without DNA this stays unchecked. This CDR3 is 16 amino acids long. The CDR3 loop is CASSSGGRRSNQPQHF.

V gene TRBV21-1 combines with J gene TRBJ2-7; no DNA is available, so the TRBD1 call from TCRdb remains unchecked. TRBV21-1 is described as a pseudogene. The CDR3 totals 14 residues. CDR3 residues: CASSKSQGSAEQYF.

This sequence joins TRBV24-1 and TRBJ2-2; without DNA, the TCRdb call of TRBD1 cannot be checked. CDR3 length: 14 amino acids. In germline, CDR1 is KGHDR, CDR2 SFDVKD. The CDR3 loop is CATSDPVGQGKLFF.

The CDR3 protein is CASSLGANPYEQYF. The rearrangement uses TRBV7-9 and TRBJ2-7; no DNA is available, so the TRBD1 call from TCRdb remains unchecked. The CDR3 consists of 14 residues. Germline V gene data show CDR1 as SEHNR and CDR2 as FQNEAQ (reference sequence).

The chain uses TRBV6-2 or TRBV6-3 and TRBJ2-3; TCRdb outputs TRBD1, but without DNA this stays unchecked. The CDR3 is made up of 14 amino acids. Germline V CDR1 and CDR2: MNHEY, SVGEGT. Here the CDR3 reads CATNPGQRTDTQYF.

The V call is TRBV20-1, the J call TRBJ1-6; TCRdb designates TRBD1, a call that cannot be tested without DNA. Germline V gene data show CDR1 as DFQATT and CDR2 as SNEGSKA (reference sequence). This CDR3 is built from 16 residues. CDR3 in amino acids: CSAHGQGAPYNSPLHF.

The rearrangement uses TRBV29-1 and TRBJ2-4; TCRdb's D gene call, TRBD2, goes unchecked for lack of DNA. The CDR3 sequence is 13 residues long. Per germline, CDR1 SQVTM and CDR2 ANQGSEA. The CDR3: CSVAQRSKNIQYF.

The chain employs TRBV4-3 and TRBJ2-7; as DNA is missing, the TRBD1 call by TCRdb cannot be tested. The germline V gene has CDR1 LGHNA and CDR2 YSLEER. The CDR3 loop spans 13 amino acids. The CDR3: CASSQGGPSEQYF.

The J gene is TRBJ2-1, the V gene TRBV20-1; the TCRdb call, TRBD2, lacks DNA for checking. Germline V gene data show CDR1 as DFQATT and CDR2 as SNEGSKA (reference sequence). The CDR3 sequence is 16 residues long. The CDR3: CSARVRLAVSYNEQFF.

The chain recombines TRBV20-1 with TRBJ2-2; TCRdb's D call, TRBD1, is unchecked because there is no DNA. There are 14 residues in the CDR3. Per germline, CDR1 DFQATT and CDR2 SNEGSKA (reference sequence). The CDR3 spells CSARRGGLTGELFF.

The chain combines TRBV15 with TRBJ1-3; there is no DNA to check the TCRdb D call of TRBD1. Germline lookup yields CDR1 LNHNV and CDR2 YYDKDF (reference sequence). CDR3 size: 17 residues. CDR3 protein: CATSRDQMGESGNTIYF.

The rearrangement uses TRBV12-3 or TRBV12-4 and TRBJ2-3; TCRdb gives TRBD1 as the D gene, but with no DNA this cannot be confirmed. The CDR3 is 16 amino acids. CDR3 residues: CASSSFGTGNTDTQYF.

The chain links TRBV29-1 to TRBJ2-5; TCRdb designates TRBD1, a call that cannot be tested without DNA. Germline CDR1 SQVTM, CDR2 ANQGSEA. CDR3 length: 13 residues. This CDR3 is CSVVDDRRETQYF.

V usage is TRBV29-1 and J usage is TRBJ2-7; TCRdb's D gene call, TRBD2, goes unchecked for lack of DNA. Germline CDR1 and CDR2: SQVTM and ANQGSEA. The CDR3 length is 14 residues. CDR3 sequence: CSVVVQGLIHEQYF.

The genes are TRBV10-3 and TRBJ2-7; the D call from TCRdb, TRBD1, cannot be confirmed without DNA. This CDR3 region has 14 residues. CDR1 ENHRY and CDR2 SYGVKD come from the germline V gene. The CDR3 sequence: CAISGTGPSYEQYF.

The chain couples TRBV6-1 to TRBJ1-5. Germline V CDR1 and CDR2: MNHNS, SASEGT. The length of the CDR3 is 17 residues. CDR3 in amino acids: CASSRDSRDGLNQPQHF.

V usage is TRBV28 and J usage is TRBJ2-7. Looked up from germline, CDR1 is MDHEN and CDR2 is SYDVKM. The CDR3 runs to 14 residues. The CDR3 protein is CASSHDRSSYEQYF.